Listed below are T cell receptor beta chains from one sample, sequenced in a study of CD8+ T cells in alopecia areata. TCRdb's table, derived via immunoSEQ multiplex PCR, lists solely in-frame clones and lacks some. The table has about 110,000 clones, approximately 59% seen once; the top ten hold 20% to 25%. The source material was CD8+ T cells sorted from blood. The receptors come from a human donor in good health. Each CDR3 is given with its conserved first and last residue. D genes are given only for firm matches. Clone size, where shown, is once, few, many, or a class for clones that have expanded.

D	V	J	size	DNA	CDR3
-	TRBV15	TRBJ1-6	-	TGTGCCACCAGCAGGGGCTCAGACTCCTATAATTCACCCCTCCACTTT	CATSRGSDSYNSPLHF
TRBD2	TRBV2	TRBJ2-7	-	TGTGCCAGCAGTGAGGGCCCGGGGGGCTCCTACGAGCAGTACTTC	CASSEGPGGSYEQYF
TRBD1	TRBV6-6	TRBJ2-3	once	TGTGCCAGCAGGGACCGAAGGGGGACAGGGGTGATTGCGCAGTATTTT	CASRDRRGTGVIAQYF
-	TRBV7-9	TRBJ1-1	few	TGTGCCAGCAGCTTAGGGCAGGGGCCAATCGGGAACACTGAAGCTTTCTTT	CASSLGQGPIGNTEAFF
TRBD1	TRBV9	TRBJ2-5	once	TGTGCCAGCAGCGTAGGGACAGGGGGCGCAGGGACCCAGTACTTC	CASSVGTGGAGTQYF
TRBD1	TRBV7-9	TRBJ1-2	-	TGTGCCAGCAGCCTCGGGACAGGGGTTGCTAACTATGGCTACACCTTC	CASSLGTGVANYGYTF
TRBD2	TRBV18	TRBJ2-1	-	TGTGCCAGCTCACTGACTAGCGGGGGGGAATCCTACAATGAGCAGTTCTTC	CASSLTSGGESYNEQFF
-	TRBV2	TRBJ2-2	-	TGTGCCAGCAGTGAAGCGCGGGGTTTTGCCGGGGAGCTGTTTTTT	CASSEARGFAGELFF
-	TRBV5-4	TRBJ1-5	-	TGTGCCAGCAGCTTGTACAGGGTAACAACTCAGCCCCAGCATTTT	CASSLYRVTTQPQHF
-	TRBV25-1	TRBJ2-2	-	TGTGCCAGCAGTGAATCCCGAGGGCAGCGGGACACCGGGGAGCTGTTTTTT	CASSESRGQRDTGELFF
-	TRBV4-1	TRBJ1-2	once	TGCGCCAGCAGCCAAGCGGGCAGGGGACGCTATGGCTACACCTTC	CASSQAGRGRYGYTF
-	TRBV9	TRBJ2-6	-	TGTGCCAGCAGCGTAGCTATCCGTTCTGGGGCCAACGTCCTGACTTTC	CASSVAIRSGANVLTF
TRBD2	TRBV5-6	TRBJ2-1	-	TGTGCCAGCGCCGGTGGGACTAGCGCCAATGAGCAGTTCTTC	CASAGGTSANEQFF
TRBD1	TRBV7-9	TRBJ1-2	-	TGTGCCAGCAGCTCGTCAGACAGGGGGCGCGTCTATGGCTACACCTTC	CASSSSDRGRVYGYTF
-	TRBV2	TRBJ2-4	few	TGTGCCAGCAGAGGCCGGACACCCGACGTGATTCAGTACTTC	CASRGRTPDVIQYF
-	TRBV4-1	TRBJ2-1	-	TGCGCCAGCAGCCAAGTTCTTGGGGGGATCGGATCCTACAATGAGCAGTTCTTC	CASSQVLGGIGSYNEQFF
-	TRBV6-5	TRBJ1-6	once	TGTGCCAGCAGTTACCCTAATTCACCCCTCCACTTT	CASSYPNSPLHF
TRBD2	TRBV19	TRBJ2-1	-	TGTGCCAGTAGTACCTTCCACGGGACTAACTACAATGAGCAGTTCTTC	CASSTFHGTNYNEQFF
TRBD2	TRBV2	TRBJ2-5	few	TGTGCCAGCAGTGAAGGGCTAGCGGGGAAGACCCAGTACTTC	CASSEGLAGKTQYF
TRBD2	TRBV5-6	TRBJ2-2	-	TGTGCCAGCAGCTTGGGACTAGCGGGGGGCACCGGGGAGCTGTTTTTT	CASSLGLAGGTGELFF
TRBD1	TRBV29-1	TRBJ2-7	-	TGCAGCGTTTACGGACAGGGGTACGAGCAGTACTTC	CSVYGQGYEQYF
-	TRBV7-2	TRBJ2-6	-	TGTGCCAGCAGCTTCGTGGACTCTGGGGCCAACGTCCTGACTTTC	CASSFVDSGANVLTF
-	TRBV7-9	TRBJ2-7	few	TGTGCCAGCAGCCGTCTCCGAGAGCAGTACTTC	CASSRLREQYF
TRBD2	TRBV7-2	TRBJ2-7	-	TGTGCCAGCAGAATATCTAGCGGGGGGAACTACGAGCAGTACTTC	CASRISSGGNYEQYF
-	TRBV7-9	TRBJ2-5	-	TGTGCCTCCGGCAGGTCTTACGTGTACCAAGAGACCCAGTACTTC	CASGRSYVYQETQYF